Included here is one T cell receptor beta chain sequence, with context. The antigen is not known. The sample is drawn from a study of CD8+CD57+ T cells in acquired aplastic anemia. Study-wide findings and caveats: The study identified under 30 CD8+ CDR3 sequences shared by patients and controls.

Profiles of TCR beta VDJ and CDR3 were generated from a genomic DNA template. TCRdb re-called the reads through MiXCR, storing one row per CDR3 protein. This repertoire shows some 190,000 distinct CDR3 sequences, around half found once; its top ten account for 16%. Trimming left V 0 bases short and J 3 bases short, with 8 bases between. The CDR3 loop spans 13 amino acids. Germline V gene data show CDR1 as DFQATT and CDR2 as SNEGSKA (reference sequence). The receptor comes from a human donor in good health, serving as a control. The specimen was sorted CD4+, CD8+, or CD8+CD57+ T cells (not recorded which) from PBMCs. J is TRBJ1-1 and V is TRBV20-1, with D possibly TRBD1 on 6 matching bases. CDR3 bases: TGCAGTGCTAGAGAACAGGGTGACACTGAAGCTTTCTTT. Translated: CSAREQGDTEAFF.